Following are 30 T cell receptor beta chains from one sample sequenced in a study of T cell responses to AZD1222 COVID-19 vaccine (dated by TCRdb to 2020 to 2022). Read against the paper, the sample's time point label means: baseline before first vaccination. Library construction relied on the immunoSEQ multiplex PCR assay. TCRdb mirrors the immuneACCESS table, restricted to in-frame sequences. Some clones are absent from its copies; in checked studies, under half trace to an unresolved V gene, and the reason for the others is unknown. In all, the sample holds approximately 90,000 clones, and roughly nine tenths of those were seen once. The top ten clones comprise 6.5% to 8.5% of the sample. The specimen was peripheral blood, collected on day 0 of AZD1222 vaccination. Source of these receptors: an adult in good health.

This chain connects TRBV3-1 (or the pseudogene TRBV3-2) to TRBJ2-3, with TRBD1 as a possible D gene (6 bases). The CDR3 contains 15 residues. Trimming stripped 4 bases from V and 0 bases from J, with 11 bases between. Per the germline V gene, CDR1 is LGHDT and CDR2 is YNNKEL (reference sequence). The CDR3 loop reads CASSPGQLSTDTQYF. CDR3 DNA: TGTGCCAGCAGCCCCGGACAGCTGAGCACAGATACGCAGTATTTT.

CDR3 DNA: TGTGCCAGCAGCTTAGGCCGGAACTCTGGGGCCAACGTCCTGACTTTC. Translated: CASSLGRNSGANVLTF. The gene calls are TRBV7-8 and TRBJ2-6; D gene unclear. The CDR3 contains 16 residues. The germline V and J ends were trimmed by 1 base and 0 bases, with 7 bases remaining between them. The germline gives CDR1 SGHVS, CDR2 FQNEAQ.

This rearrangement joins TRBV11-2 to TRBJ2-7; no definite D call. This CDR3 spans 15 amino acids. The germline V and J ends were trimmed by 4 bases and 5 bases, with 18 bases remaining between them. CDR1 is SGHAT, CDR2 FQNNGV, per germline. The CDR3 DNA follows: TGTGCCAGCAGCTCCCAACCAGTCCGTCTCCACGAGCAGTACTTC. Protein: CASSSQPVRLHEQYF.

V usage is TRBV6-6 and J usage is TRBJ2-7, with 8 bases fitting TRBD1. The CDR3 consists of 16 residues. The V and J ends lost 5 bases and 1 base, in that order; junction bases with no gene match: 10. CDR1 is MNHNY and CDR2 is SVGAGI in the germline V gene (reference sequence). CDR3 DNA sequence: TGTGCCAGCAGTACCCGGGACAGGCCGACTTCCTACGAGCAGTACTTC. This translates into CASSTRDRPTSYEQYF.

The chain is built from TRBV5-1 and TRBJ2-5; D may be TRBD1 (6 bases). This CDR3 is 16 amino acids long. The germline V and J ends were trimmed by 0 bases and 1 base, with 13 bases remaining between them. Germline CDR1 SGHRS, CDR2 YFSETQ. The CDR3 region is CASSLGAGATQETQYF. In DNA, the CDR3 is TGCGCCAGCAGCTTGGGGGCAGGGGCGACCCAAGAGACCCAGTACTTC.

The chain uses TRBV6-4 and TRBJ1-6; D remains ambiguous. The V end was cut by 4 bases, the J end by 2 bases, with 6 bases between. This CDR3 region has 14 residues. CDR1 and CDR2 from the germline V gene are MRHNA and SNTAGT. CDR3 nucleotides: TGTGCCAGCAGTGCTAGGGCCTATAATTCACCCCTCCACTTT. Encoded protein: CASSARAYNSPLHF.

This chain joins TRBV11-2 and TRBJ2-7; TRBD2 agrees at 8 bases. V was pared by 0 bases and J by 5 bases, with 6 bases of the junction left unmatched. The CDR3 extends over 15 amino acids. The germline CDR1 and CDR2 sequences are SGHAT and FQNNGV. CDR3 in amino acids: CASSLEDGGAHEQYF. The CDR3 region has the DNA TGTGCCAGCAGCTTAGAGGACGGGGGGGCCCACGAGCAGTACTTC.

J is TRBJ1-2 and V is TRBV5-5; no clear D. Germline assignment: CDR1 SGHKS and CDR2 YYEKEE (reference sequence). The CDR3 is made up of 15 amino acids. The ends were cut back, 3 bases at V and 7 bases at J, with 19 bases in the middle. The CDR3 DNA reads TGTGCCAGCAGCTCGCCCCCCGGCACTGCGGGTGGCTACACCTTC. It specifies CASSSPPGTAGGYTF.

As regards this clone: At the DNA level, this CDR3 is encoded by other sequences in the same sample as well. This chain joins TRBV7-9 and TRBJ1-5; D perhaps matches TRBD1 (6 bases). V lost 4 bases and J 0 bases, leaving 10 bases between the germline ends. CDR1 is SEHNR and CDR2 is FQNEAQ in the germline V gene (reference sequence). The CDR3 runs 15 residues. CDR3 DNA sequence: TGTGCCAGCAGCTCGGACAGTTATAGCAATCAGCCCCAGCATTTT. Encoded protein: CASSSDSYSNQPQHF.

About this clone itself: The same CDR3 can be traced to other DNA sequences in this sample. The chain links TRBV6-5 to TRBJ2-7; D unresolved. The germline V gene encodes CDR1 MNHEY and CDR2 SVGAGI. V lost 4 bases to trimming and J lost 0 bases, with 7 bases between them. This CDR3 has 13 residues. The CDR3 nucleotides are TGTGCCAGCAGTTTATCAGGCTCCTACGAGCAGTACTTC. It is translated as CASSLSGSYEQYF.

A few counts support this clone. The chain uses TRBV4-1 and TRBJ1-1; 10 bases agree with TRBD1. Per germline, CDR1 MGHRA and CDR2 YSYEKL. V lost 3 bases, J lost 4 bases, and 2 bases stayed unmatched. The CDR3 is 14 amino acids. The CDR3 here is CASSQDRGGTEAFF. The CDR3 nucleotides are TGCGCCAGCAGCCAGGACAGGGGGGGCACTGAAGCTTTCTTT.

The chain is built from TRBV9 and TRBJ2-7; D is possibly TRBD2 (5 bases). CDR1 is SGDLS, CDR2 YYNGEE, per germline. The CDR3 sequence is 14 residues long. Trimming shortened V by 2 bases and J by 3 bases, and 12 bases separated the two germline ends. The CDR3 loop reads CASSVHWGDYEQYF. As DNA, the CDR3 is TGTGCCAGCAGCGTCCACTGGGGAGACTACGAGCAGTACTTC.

The chain recombines TRBV7-2 with TRBJ2-3; 11 bases are shared with TRBD2. Germline V gene lookup returns CDR1 SGHTA and CDR2 FQGNSA. V dropped 1 base and J dropped 5; count of bases not matched to a gene: 5. This CDR3 has 16 amino acids. The CDR3 sequence is CASSLGSSGGIDTQYF. Here the CDR3 DNA reads TGTGCCAGCAGCTTAGGGTCTAGCGGGGGGATAGATACGCAGTATTTT.

V is TRBV7-2 and J is TRBJ2-3; 7 nucleotides align to TRBD2. Germline CDR1 is SGHTA and CDR2 is FQGNSA. Unmatched junction bases numbered 9, after V lost 8 bases and J lost 4 bases. The CDR3 covers 14 residues. The CDR3 spells CASGEGFPPDTQYF. The CDR3 DNA is TGTGCCAGCGGGGAGGGGTTCCCCCCAGATACGCAGTATTTT.

The chain combines TRBV2 with TRBJ2-7, with D perhaps TRBD2 (6 bases). The CDR3 length is 13 residues. Trimming cost V 9 bases and J 1 base, with 13 bases left between them. CDR1 SNHLY and CDR2 FYNNEI come from the germline V gene. The CDR3 is CARGLLGSYEQYF. Here the CDR3 DNA reads TGTGCCAGGGGACTCTTAGGGTCCTACGAGCAGTACTTC.

The chain is built from TRBV24-1 and TRBJ2-7, with D perhaps matching TRBD1 (7 bases). Germline V gene lookup returns CDR1 KGHDR and CDR2 SFDVKD. The CDR3 is 14 residues long. Deletions cut 6 bases from V and 5 bases from J, with 16 bases between. The CDR3 bases are TGTGCCACCAGTAATACAGGGGAGGTGGACGAGCAGTACTTC. It specifies CATSNTGEVDEQYF.

J is TRBJ1-3 and V is TRBV3-1 (or the pseudogene TRBV3-2); D is undetermined. Trimming pared 6 bases from V and 0 bases from J, leaving 6 bases between. The CDR3 consists of 13 residues. Per the germline V gene, CDR1 is LGHDT and CDR2 is YNNKEL (reference sequence). This chain's CDR3 is CASSSSSGNTIYF. In DNA form, the CDR3 reads TGTGCCAGCAGTAGCAGCTCTGGAAACACCATATATTTT.

This chain joins TRBV12-5 and TRBJ2-2; the D gene is possibly TRBD1 (7 bases). V was pared by 1 base and J by 5 bases, with 17 bases between. Germline-derived CDR1 and CDR2 are LGHNT and FRNRAP. The CDR3 extends over 17 amino acids. CDR3 residues: CASGLATGRLGTGELFF. The CDR3 nucleotides read TGTGCTAGTGGTTTGGCGACAGGGAGGCTGGGGACCGGGGAGCTGTTTTTT. The whole variable domain, remainder taken from reference TRBV12-5 and TRBJ2-2, is DARVTQTPRHKVTEMGQEVTMRCQPILGHNTVFWYRQTMMQGLELLAYFRNRAPLDDSGMPKDRFSAEMPDATLATLKIQPSEPRDSAVYFCASGLATGRLGTGELFFGEGSRLTVL.

The chain carries TRBV7-2 and TRBJ1-3; no clear D gene. Trimming pared 5 bases from V and 0 bases from J, leaving 11 bases between. CDR3 length: 15 amino acids. Germline values: CDR1 SGHTA, CDR2 FQGNSA. The CDR3 DNA reads TGTGCCAGCAGCCCAGTCCCTAGCTCTGGAAACACCATATATTTT. Translating gives CASSPVPSSGNTIYF. Together with reference TRBV7-2 and TRBJ1-3, the CDR3 gives the full variable domain: GAGVSQSPSNKVTEKGKDVELRCDPISGHTALYWYRQSLGQGLEFLIYFQGNSAPDKSGLPSDRFSAERTGGSVSTLTIQRTQQEDSAVYLCASSPVPSSGNTIYFGEGSWLTVV.

This sequence joins TRBV5-1 and TRBJ2-2, with 13 bases aligning to TRBD2. CDR3 length: 15 amino acids. Germline CDR1 is SGHRS and CDR2 is YFSETQ. V lost 4 bases, J lost 5 bases, and 2 bases stayed unmatched. DNA of the CDR3: TGCGCCAGCAGCACACTAGCGGGAGGGACCGGGGAGCTGTTTTTT. This translates into CASSTLAGGTGELFF.

This clone occurred once. This chain links TRBV27 with TRBJ1-1; TRBD1 might be the D (5 bases). CDR3 length: 15 amino acids. Germline lookup yields CDR1 MNHEY and CDR2 SMNVEV (reference sequence). Trimming stripped 4 bases from V and 7 bases from J, with 19 bases between. CDR3 nucleotide sequence: TGTGCCAGCAGTTCCCCCGAATGGGGGGTGGATGAAGCTTTCTTT. This translates into CASSSPEWGVDEAFF.

The chain carries TRBV15 and TRBJ1-1, with TRBD1 matching over 7 bases. The CDR3 runs 15 residues. Germline V gives CDR1 LNHNV, CDR2 YYDKDF (reference sequence). V lost 2 bases and J lost 3; bases outside the gene matches: 6. In DNA form, the CDR3 reads TGTGCCACCAGCAGACCAACAGGGGTGGACACTGAAGCTTTCTTT. Its protein product is CATSRPTGVDTEAFF.

This clone was seen only a few times. The chain has TRBV3-1 (or the pseudogene TRBV3-2) and TRBJ2-5, with D perhaps matching TRBD1 (6 bases). The CDR3 loop spans 12 amino acids. V lost 6 bases to trimming and J lost 2 bases, with 7 bases between them. CDR1 is LGHDT and CDR2 is YNNKEL in the germline V gene (reference sequence). The DNA for the CDR3 is TGTGCCAGCAGGGACAGTCAAGAGACCCAGTACTTC. It encodes CASRDSQETQYF.

This clone was observed a single time. This chain connects TRBV6-2 or TRBV6-3 to TRBJ2-7; TRBD2 is a possible D gene (6 bases). Deletions cut 1 base from V and 3 bases from J, with 10 bases between. CDR3 length equals 14 residues. Germline V gene lookup returns CDR1 MNHEY and CDR2 SVGEGT. CDR3 region: CASSYLRGLYEQYF. The CDR3 coding sequence is TGTGCCAGCAGTTACTTGCGGGGCCTCTACGAGCAGTACTTC.

The rearrangement links TRBV9 to TRBJ1-5; no definite D call. The CDR3 contains 15 residues. Trimming pared 4 bases from V and 5 bases from J, leaving 16 bases between. Germline V CDR1 and CDR2: SGDLS, YYNGEE. CDR3 nucleotide sequence: TGTGCCAGCAGCCCTGCGGGGAGGTTGGATCAGCCCCAGCATTTT. It is translated as CASSPAGRLDQPQHF.

The rearrangement links TRBV2 to TRBJ2-7, with 12 nucleotides matching TRBD2. The CDR3 is 17 amino acids. The V and J ends lost 4 bases and 3 bases, in that order; junction bases with no gene match: 10. Germline V gene data show CDR1 as SNHLY and CDR2 as FYNNEI. Here the CDR3 reads CASSGETSGSLYYEQYF. For the CDR3, the DNA is TGTGCCAGCAGTGGAGAGACTAGCGGGAGTCTGTACTACGAGCAGTACTTC.

This chain connects TRBV5-1 to TRBJ1-1; D may be TRBD1 (5 bases). V gave up 1 base and J gave up 3 bases, with 10 bases separating them. The CDR3 totals 14 residues. CDR1 SGHRS and CDR2 YFSETQ come from the germline V gene. The CDR3 region has the DNA TGCGCCAGCAGCTTGACGGGGGAGGACACTGAAGCTTTCTTT. Encoded protein: CASSLTGEDTEAFF.

V gene TRBV12-3 or TRBV12-4 combines with J gene TRBJ1-1, with a weak D call TRBD1 (6 bases). V was shortened by 5 bases and J by 5 bases, with 12 bases between the two germline ends. This CDR3 comprises 13 residues. The CDR3 sequence is CASSTGKRTEAFF. CDR3 coding DNA: TGTGCCAGCAGTACAGGGAAGCGGACTGAAGCTTTCTTT.

The V and J genes are TRBV9 and TRBJ2-1; possibly TRBD2 for D (5 bases). V lost 2 bases to trimming and J lost 7 bases, with 19 bases between them. CDR3 length equals 16 residues. Per the germline V gene, CDR1 is SGDLS and CDR2 is YYNGEE. For the CDR3, the DNA is TGTGCCAGCAGCGTGGGAGTTTCCGGGCTGGGGAATGAGCAGTTCTTC. Residues: CASSVGVSGLGNEQFF.

The J gene is TRBJ2-7, the V gene TRBV19, with 12 bases that match TRBD2. Trimming removed 6 bases from V and 4 bases from J; junction bases left unmatched: 10. The CDR3 runs 16 residues. Germline V CDR1 and CDR2: LNHDA, SQIVND (reference sequence). For the CDR3, the DNA is TGTGCCAGTAGCCCTGGACTAGCGGGAACAGAGTACGAGCAGTACTTC. Its protein is CASSPGLAGTEYEQYF.